This T cell receptor beta chain appears in the sequencing data of a study of cytomegalovirus exposure and HLA in healthy donors (dated by TCRdb to 2016 to 2017). In terms of the full investigation: An earlier analysis of approximately 590 of the donors reported roughly 270 Gb of sequence data and some 100 million unique TCR beta sequences from 150 million to 200 million T cells. The genetic ancestry cluster associated with self-reported Caucasian donors included 81% of the roughly 360 genotyped donors. A few DR-DQ haplotypes were treated as single units for association and clustering because of strong linkage in the cohort. All discovery cohort repertoires had been generated on a single sequencing platform. Both class I and class II loci were covered by HLA typing, at four-digit resolution. An earlier analysis of approximately 580 of the donors used high-throughput TCR beta sequencing to judge whether each TCR beta V gene segment behaved as functional or pseudogenic. An early release that covered roughly 600 HLA-typed donors contained around 300 gigabases of sequencing data and around 80 million unique TCR sequences. Across about 370 genotyped donors of the cohort, an average of about 200,000 unique TCR beta nucleotide sequences per donor were sequenced, and 15% to 20% of those sequences were non-productive. A separate validation cohort of over a hundred different subjects was used in addition to the roughly 640-subject first cohort. Donor age, sex, ethnicity and CMV serostatus were compiled together with the repertoire data. The study aimed to test whether cataloging public T cell receptors could reveal signatures of past pathogen exposure. A later analysis re-examined previously published TCR beta repertoires from about 670 donors and added high-resolution HLA genotyping to investigate patterns of TCR occurrence. A later genetic analysis used genome-wide SNP genotypes for about 60% of the roughly 700 donors, treating that subset as a discovery cohort. High-throughput TCR immunosequencing, statistical association of individual TCRs with disease status, and machine learning were combined to predict cytomegalovirus infection status. The number of donors typed differed by locus, with about 620-630 for A, B, C, DRB1 and DQB1, around 500 for DQA1, nearly 610 for DPA1, and some 440 for DPB1. Using immunosequencing, the study profiled T cell repertoires from about 620 subjects and related those repertoires to cytomegalovirus serostatus. The later analysis used no new phenotypic data to find candidate immune exposures, relying instead on TCR beta sequences and their occurrence across donors. What the work shows at the level of the full study, not this receptor alone: In a later analysis, TCR association rates were found to vary across HLA loci, with the most associated TCRs seen for DRB1 alleles and the fewest for HLA-C alleles. A cluster of highly shared sequence variants was judged likely to represent a technical artifact of the sequencing pipeline. When HLA alleles, especially DR and DQ, strongly co-occurred, attributing TCR associations to individual alleles was difficult. The 87-base-pair reads could not distinguish some IMGT-functional V segments, including TRBV6-2 and TRBV6-3, so those segments were excluded. The study listed 150 to 200 TCR beta chains as associated with cytomegalovirus. In both the original and validation cohorts, the classifier was reported to diagnose cytomegalovirus status with high specificity and sensitivity. A further reported finding was that TCR beta sequences accurately predicted the HLA-A and HLA-B alleles for most subjects in the first cohort. Because some donors lacked HLA typing at each locus, the association tests relied only on the typed subset. V-gene and J-gene trimming of TCR beta chains was associated with a missense DCLRE1C variant in a later genetic analysis, and the association was replicated in an independent cohort. Across donors, most TCR sequences were observed very rarely, whereas some public TCRs were present in many individuals. The earlier analysis of approximately 560 of the donors excluded roughly 17 rarely observed V segments, including chromosome 9 orphons, because counts were too low. Only TCR beta chains were sequenced in this cohort, and the absence of alpha or paired-chain data limited detectable features. In a later analysis, several top co-occurrence clusters were reported to appear linked to parvovirus B19, influenza, CMV and Epstein-Barr virus. In a later analysis, about 17,000 TCR beta sequences were associated with specific HLA alleles at a false discovery rate of 0.05. Immune exposure information for the cohort was limited to CMV serostatus. Correlated functional status among segregating V segments might reflect linkage disequilibrium, but an unknown experimental factor could not be ruled out. In a later analysis, HLA-associated TCR beta chains showed more clonal expansion and lower generation probabilities than non-associated chains that were equally common. An earlier analysis of approximately 530 of the donors showed that most TCR beta V segments appeared in productive rearrangements either about 87% or about 30% of the time, which broadly matched IMGT annotations. A few of the identified cytomegalovirus-associated TCR beta chains were confirmed in vitro to be specific for cytomegalovirus antigens. Compared with the roughly 700-donor mean, donors in an Asian-associated ancestry cluster had fewer N-insertions in productive TCRs, according to a later genetic analysis. Roughly uniform sequencing depth across donors was assumed in presence/absence analyses, although this assumption may not hold. It was suggested by the authors that the approach could potentially be generalized to other disease states and immunological phenotypes. Most CMV-associated TCR beta chains appeared to be HLA-restricted in a later analysis, and the HLA associations seemed to be driven largely by CMV exposure.

The cohort comprised more than 550 healthy bone marrow donors. Cohort members were all nominally healthy when sampled, although unrecorded immune exposures were likely present. The donor tested CMV seronegative, placing the donor among the 350 or so seronegative members of the cohort. A peripheral blood sample was collected from each donor, and TCR beta sequencing was performed on peripheral blood mononuclear cells. The Qiagen DNeasy Blood Extraction Kit was used to extract genomic DNA from the blood cell samples. A word on this clone: Which antigen it targets is not known. Base-call qualities are not available, and no considerably larger clone is one nucleotide away.

The library relied on the immunoSEQ multiplex PCR assay. For the multiplex PCR, a mixture combining 60 forward primers for TCR Vbeta segments and 13 reverse primers for TCR Jbeta segments was used. A multiplex PCR assay on genomic DNA amplified the CDR3 region of rearranged TCR beta genes. Amplified TCR beta libraries were sequenced as 87-base-pair reads on the Illumina HiSeq System. The authors' analysis ran thus. Across the 666 repertoires, a later analysis counted tens of millions of unique TCR beta chains, around 10 million of which were shared by at least two donors. To remove PCR and sequencing errors, raw reads were error-corrected and collapsed into unique sequences using a nearest-neighbor algorithm that merged closely related sequences. V, D and J gene segments were assigned by aligning CDR3 sequences to IMGT reference sequences. Each retained sequence needed at least a six-nucleotide match to both a V gene segment and a J gene segment. A rearrangement counted as productive if the CDR3 had no stop codons and remained in frame with V and J, and every other rearrangement counted as non-productive. Following IMGT convention, CDR3 was defined as the stretch from the second conserved V-encoded cysteine to the conserved J-encoded phenylalanine. Sequences without an unambiguous match to a single V gene segment were excluded from the earlier analysis of about 600 of the donors. An earlier analysis of about 600 of the donors called V segments functional above 56.7% productive rearrangements and segregating when the between-donor standard deviation exceeded 5%. A statistical classification framework was built for diagnosing cytomegalovirus status from the catalog of TCR beta chain sequences. V and J gene assignment, in a later analysis, came from comparing TCR nucleotide sequences with IMGT/GENE-DB human TR gene sequences. The TCRdist pipeline was used in a later analysis to assign CDR3 sequences and most-parsimonious VDJ recombination scenarios. In a later analysis, each TCR beta chain was defined by its CDR3 amino acid sequence together with its V-gene family, and reads without a unique V-gene family were excluded. In a later analysis, approximately 590 highly shared, low-generation-probability nucleotide sequences were removed to address suspected cross-contamination and a sequencing artifact. In a later analysis, a clonal expansion index for each public chain was calculated from normalized within-repertoire ranks of inferred template counts. Generation probabilities in a later analysis came from a VDJ recombination model fitted to out-of-frame rearrangements, and those results were checked against IGoR. In a later analysis, hypergeometric tests were used to score TCR-TCR, TCR-HLA and TCR-CMV co-occurrence, with a repertoire-size bias correction applied to TCR pairs. To estimate false discovery rates, a later analysis permuted the HLA or CMV assignments 20 times. In a later analysis, co-occurring TCRs were grouped using DBSCAN, with TCRdist sequence similarity added in when clustering inside HLA-allele-positive subsets. Repertoires with fewer than 30,000 or more than 120,000 public chains, plus five repertoires with anomalous nucleotide sharing, were excluded from co-occurrence clustering. TCRdb took over this immuneACCESS table, retaining in-frame rearrangements with V and J assigned. Such tables are incomplete; in checked studies, under half of the missing clones stem from an unresolved V gene, and the remainder is unexplained. The V and J calls and clone size were taken over from that table, and D and trimming were inferred from the DNA. The sample data list roughly 190,000 clones, and 62% of these were observed just once. Less than 3% of the sample lies in the top ten.

V trim: 3 bases; J trim: 4 bases; unmatched bases: 6. Inclusive of the bounding cysteine and phenylalanine, the CDR3 is 16 residues long. The retained sequence is limited to the CDR3, 48 bases, with the frame set at the first base. The germline V gene sets CDR1 to MGHRA and CDR2 to YSYEKL. In this chain, TRBV4-1 is recombined with TRBJ2-1; TRBD2 matches 10 bases in the middle. This clonotype was obtained from a man aged 40-49 years in good health and CMV-seronegative. The source material was PBMCs. The CDR3 in this case is CASSHPSGGFYNEQFF. The sequenced DNA is TGCGCCAGCAGCCACCCTAGCGGGGGATTTTACAATGAGCAGTTCTTC.